This T cell receptor beta chain was sequenced in a study of human T cells and chemical hapten exposure. Study at large: Diagnoses of alopecia areata, totalis or universalis occurred in mostly female patients.

The germline CDR1 and CDR2 sequences are GTSNPN and SVGIG (reference sequence). Trimming left V 3 bases short and J 1 base short, with 14 bases between. This CDR3 has 15 amino acids. TCRdb re-analysed the RACE reads in MiXCR, keeping a single row per CDR3 protein. In the table there are 90,000 or so distinct CDR3 sequences, roughly 8.5% of which are singletons. Time point defined: pre-sensitization, week 0. The treatment here: therapeutic diphenylcyclopropenone sensitization with weekly scalp DPC. This clonotype was found many times. This chain uses TRBV30 with TRBJ2-3, with D possibly being TRBD2 (5 bases). The TCR was taken from a man aged 35 to 55 with alopecia areata. Some clones in this sample may be carry-over from other donors' samples. The input for sequencing was whole blood, taken in connection with sensitization to the hapten diphenylcyclopropenone (DPC). DNA for the CDR3: TGTGCCTGGAGCGCAAGCGGAGACGGCACAGATACGCAGTATTTT. This translates into CAWSASGDGTDTQYF.